Listed here are 19 T cell receptor beta chains from one sample, sequenced in a study of neoadjuvant nivolumab and ipilimumab in lung cancer. Method: immunoSEQ multiplex PCR; TCRdb's copy keeps in-frame clones and lacks some. The table has over 25,000 clones, more than 85% seen once. Sequencing was performed on peripheral blood, taken after neoadjuvant nivolumab, alone or with ipilimumab, at or shortly before surgery. Source of these receptors: an adult with non-small cell lung cancer.

V usage is TRBV5-4 and J usage is TRBJ2-3; 10 nucleotides match TRBD2. The CDR3 is 17 amino acids. Germline V gene data show CDR1 as SGHNT and CDR2 as YYREEE (reference sequence). Unmatched junction bases numbered 12, after V lost 4 bases and J lost 4 bases. The CDR3 sequence is CASSGGGSGRAADTQYF. The CDR3 DNA is TGTGCCAGCAGCGGGGGGGGGAGCGGGAGGGCCGCAGATACGCAGTATTTT. The whole variable domain, remainder taken from reference TRBV5-4 and TRBJ2-3, is ETGVTQSPTHLIKTRGQQVTLRCSSQSGHNTVSWYQQALGQGPQFIFQYYREEENGRGNFPPRFSGLQFPNYSSELNVNALELDDSALYLCASSGGGSGRAADTQYFGPGTRLTVL.

The chain uses TRBV7-9 and TRBJ2-2; D gene ambiguous. The CDR3 runs to 12 residues. Germline-derived CDR1 and CDR2 are SEHNR and FQNEAQ (reference sequence). V lost 1 base and J lost 7, with 4 bases in between. DNA for the CDR3: TGTGCCAGCAGCTTAGGGATCGGGGAGCTGTTTTTT. It encodes CASSLGIGELFF.

CDR3 coding DNA: TGTGCCAGCAGTGAAGGGGGACTAGCGGACTACGAGCAGTACTTC. This sequence encodes CASSEGGLADYEQYF. The genes are TRBV2 and TRBJ2-7; 11 bases fit TRBD2. V lost 1 base, J lost 3 bases, and 2 bases stayed unmatched. The germline gives CDR1 SNHLY, CDR2 FYNNEI. The CDR3 has 15 amino acids.

The gene calls are TRBV5-1 and TRBJ2-1, with TRBD2 identical over 9 bases. With V trimmed by 7 bases and J by 0 bases, 5 bases remained unmatched. The CDR3 spans 15 residues. Per the germline V gene, CDR1 is SGHRS and CDR2 is YFSETQ. The CDR3 DNA reads TGCGCCAGCGGGGTAGCGGGAGCCTCCTACAATGAGCAGTTCTTC. Residues: CASGVAGASYNEQFF.

The chain's CDR3 is CASSFLGRQETQYF. The CDR3 DNA reads as TGTGCCAGCAGCTTTCTGGGCAGGCAAGAGACCCAGTACTTC. The chain employs TRBV7-8 and TRBJ2-5, with D unresolved. This CDR3 has 14 amino acids. Germline lookup yields CDR1 SGHVS and CDR2 FQNEAQ. Between the trimmed V and J ends, which lost 3 bases and 2 bases, there was a span of 10 bases. The full variable domain, in which reference TRBV7-8 and TRBJ2-5 provide the parts outside the CDR3, is GAGVSQSPRYKVAKRGQDVALRCDPISGHVSLFWYQQALGQGPEFLTYFQNEAQLDKSGLPSDRFFAERPEGSVSTLKIQRTQQEDSAVYLCASSFLGRQETQYFGPGTRLLVL.

This chain joins TRBV18 and TRBJ2-5; 11 nucleotides line up with TRBD1. Germline CDR1 is KGHSH and CDR2 is LQKENI. V gave up 3 bases and J gave up 4 bases; unmatched junction bases: 10. The CDR3 totals 17 residues. DNA for the CDR3: TGTGCCAGCTCACCCCGGCTGGACAGGGGGCTAGGAGAGACCCAGTACTTC. Residues: CASSPRLDRGLGETQYF. Variable domain in full (rest from reference TRBV18 and TRBJ2-5): NAGVMQNPRHLVRRRGQEARLRCSPMKGHSHVYWYRQLPEEGLKFMVYLQKENIIDESGMPKERFSAEFPKEGPSILRIQQVVRGDSAAYFCASSPRLDRGLGETQYFGPGTRLLVL.

The chain has TRBV28 and TRBJ1-1; D gene ambiguous. The CDR3 is made up of 12 amino acids. Per the germline V gene, CDR1 is MDHEN and CDR2 is SYDVKM. Trimming removed 8 bases at V and 1 base at J, with 8 bases between. CDR3: CASRTANTEAFF. The CDR3 DNA sequence: TGTGCCAGCCGTACGGCGAACACTGAAGCTTTCTTT.

CDR3 sequence reads: CSVLEASNTGELFF. CDR3 DNA sequence: TGCAGCGTTCTCGAGGCGTCGAACACCGGGGAGCTGTTTTTT. The rearrangement uses TRBV29-1 and TRBJ2-2; unclear D gene. Germline assignment: CDR1 SQVTM and CDR2 ANQGSEA. V was pared by 5 bases and J by 0 bases, with 10 bases between. This CDR3 comprises 14 residues.

The chain carries TRBV6-1 and TRBJ2-3; maybe TRBD1 (5 bases). With 2 bases removed from V and 6 bases from J, the gap between germline ends came to 18 bases. Germline values: CDR1 MNHNS, CDR2 SASEGT. The CDR3 is 16 residues long. CDR3 loop: CASSELQGSKVDTQYF. The CDR3 nucleotides are TGTGCCAGCAGTGAACTGCAGGGAAGTAAGGTGGATACGCAGTATTTT.

The chain recombines TRBV5-5 with TRBJ2-2; TRBD1 aligns across 9 bases. From germline, CDR1 is SGHKS and CDR2 YYEKEE (reference sequence). The CDR3 sequence is 16 residues long. Germline trimming cut 3 bases from V and 2 bases from J; bases unmatched to any gene: 5. The CDR3 spells CASSWKGQGNTGELFF. CDR3 DNA sequence: TGTGCCAGCAGCTGGAAGGGACAGGGAAACACCGGGGAGCTGTTTTTT.

The rearrangement links TRBV27 to TRBJ2-7; 7 nucleotides agree with TRBD1. Losses at the gene ends were 8 bases for V and 4 bases for J; bases not matched to a gene: 8. This CDR3 spans 13 amino acids. Germline CDR1 is MNHEY and CDR2 is SMNVEV (reference sequence). This chain's CDR3 is CASSRQGEYEQYF. The CDR3 DNA sequence: TGTGCCAGCTCCAGACAGGGCGAGTACGAGCAGTACTTC.

This clone has a handful of counts. This sequence joins TRBV5-1 and TRBJ1-1; D remains unclear. The CDR3 is made up of 13 amino acids. Germline V CDR1 and CDR2: SGHRS, YFSETQ. Trimming took off 0 bases at V and 4 bases at J, with 7 bases between the two ends. The CDR3 here is CASSLGLGTEAFF. The CDR3 DNA reads as TGCGCCAGCAGCTTGGGGTTGGGCACTGAAGCTTTCTTT. The variable domain in full, completed from reference TRBV5-1 and TRBJ1-1, reads KAGVTQTPRYLIKTRGQQVTLSCSPISGHRSVSWYQQTPGQGLQFLFEYFSETQRNKGNFPGRFSGRQFSNSRSEMNVSTLELGDSALYLCASSLGLGTEAFFGQGTRLTVV.

The chain combines TRBV6-1 with TRBJ2-1, with 12 nucleotides matching TRBD2. Germline CDR1 reads MNHNS; CDR2 reads SASEGT. The V segment lost 0 bases and the J segment 13 bases; nucleotides outside the gene matches: 10. CDR3 size: 16 residues. DNA for the CDR3: TGTGCCAGCAGTGAAGCCCCTAGCGGGAGGGCGGGCGGCCAGTTCTTC. Translation gives CASSEAPSGRAGGQFF.

The J gene is TRBJ2-3, the V gene TRBV7-3; no clear D gene. Germline V lookup: CDR1 SGHTA, CDR2 FQGTGA. Trimming stripped 8 bases from V and 4 bases from J, with 7 bases between. This CDR3 comprises 11 residues. The CDR3 DNA reads as TGTGCCAGCTCCATTCCAGATACGCAGTATTTT. Its translation is CASSIPDTQYF. Combining the CDR3 with reference TRBV7-3 and TRBJ2-3 gives the whole variable domain GAGVSQTPSNKVTEKGKYVELRCDPISGHTALYWYRQSLGQGPEFLIYFQGTGAADDSGLPNDRFFAVRPEGSVSTLKIQRTERGDSAVYLCASSIPDTQYFGPGTRLTVL.

The V call is TRBV7-2, the J call TRBJ2-5; 8 bases line up with TRBD1. The germline gives CDR1 SGHTA, CDR2 FQGNSA. This CDR3 has 16 residues. The V segment lost 5 bases and the J segment 1 base; nucleotides outside the gene matches: 9. The chain's CDR3 is CASSLGYRGSQETQYF. CDR3 in DNA: TGTGCCAGCAGCCTAGGGTACAGGGGGAGCCAAGAGACCCAGTACTTC.

The gene calls are TRBV5-6 and TRBJ1-2; unclear D gene. From germline, CDR1 is SGHDT and CDR2 YYEEEE. This CDR3 has 16 residues. V gave up 2 bases and J gave up 4 bases, with 18 bases separating them. The CDR3 protein is CASSFRVTGGSYGYTF. The DNA for the CDR3 is TGTGCCAGCAGCTTTAGGGTGACGGGCGGCAGCTATGGCTACACCTTC. The full variable domain, completed using reference TRBV5-6 and TRBJ1-2, is DAGVTQSPTHLIKTRGQQVTLRCSPKSGHDTVSWYQQALGQGPQFIFQYYEEEERQRGNFPDRFSGHQFPNYSSELNVNALLLGDSALYLCASSFRVTGGSYGYTFGSGTRLTVV.

This sequence joins TRBV19 and TRBJ2-2; 9 bases are shared with TRBD1. Trimming cost V 7 bases and J 5 bases; bases outside gene matches: 5. The CDR3 contains 14 residues. CDR1 is LNHDA, CDR2 SQIVND, per germline (reference sequence). As DNA, the CDR3 is TGTGCCAGTAAGGGACAGGGTATGACCGGGGAGCTGTTTTTT. Encoded protein: CASKGQGMTGELFF. Full variable domain (rest looked up from reference TRBV19 and TRBJ2-2): DGGITQSPKYLFRKEGQNVTLSCEQNLNHDAMYWYRQDPGQGLRLIYYSQIVNDFQKGDIAEGYSVSREKKESFPLTVTSAQKNPTAFYLCASKGQGMTGELFFGEGSRLTVL.

The chain is built from TRBV20-1 and TRBJ1-2; maybe TRBD1 (5 bases). CDR1 is DFQATT and CDR2 is SNEGSKA in the germline V gene (reference sequence). This CDR3 contains 10 residues. Trimming stripped 5 bases from V and 7 bases from J, with 8 bases between. CDR3 nucleotides: TGCAGTGCTCTGAGGGGTGGCTACACCTTC. It encodes CSALRGGYTF.

The rearrangement uses TRBV5-6 and TRBJ2-5, with 14 bases lining up with TRBD2. V gave up 6 bases and J gave up 1 base; unmatched junction bases: 11. This CDR3 region has 18 residues. From germline, CDR1 is SGHDT and CDR2 YYEEEE. As DNA, the CDR3 is TGTGCCAGCACCACGGGACTAGCGGGAGTAGGGGCCCAAGAGACCCAGTACTTC. Its protein is CASTTGLAGVGAQETQYF.